These 17 T cell receptor beta chains came from one sample sequenced in a study of T cell repertoires in cytomegalovirus infection (dated by TCRdb to between 2017 and 2020). The instrument given in TCRdb is Illumina HiSeq 1500. TCRdb applied fastp at Q25 and MiXCR to the public reads, then kept only in-frame beta chains. Every entry covers one CDR3 protein and lists the most common genes and DNA from its rows. The sample profile shows approximately 180,000 distinct CDR3 sequences; approximately 9.7% of them were found once. The ten largest clones take up approximately 4.2% of the sample. The material sequenced was PBMCs. The receptors originated from a human donor in good health (CMV status not recorded). Some clones in this sample may be carry-over from other donors' samples.

This clonotype has a handful of counts. The chain employs TRBV19 and TRBJ1-5; 8 nucleotides align to TRBD1. Looked up from germline, CDR1 is LNHDA and CDR2 is SQIVND (reference sequence). V trimming: 5 bases; J trimming: 1 base; junction bases outside the gene matches: 4. The CDR3 covers 15 residues. CDR3 amino acids: CASSHTGGSNQPQHF. The CDR3, as DNA: TGTGCCAGTAGTCACACAGGGGGAAGCAATCAGCCCCAGCATTTT.

The chain uses TRBV18 and TRBJ2-2; D is perhaps TRBD1 (5 bases). V dropped 3 bases and J dropped 0 bases, with 8 bases sitting between them. The germline gives CDR1 KGHSH, CDR2 LQKENI. CDR3 length equals 15 residues. The DNA of the CDR3 is TGTGCCAGCTCACCGCAAGGGGCGAACACCGGGGAGCTGTTTTTT. Residues: CASSPQGANTGELFF. Full variable domain (outside the CDR3, taken from reference TRBV18 and TRBJ2-2): NAGVMQNPRHLVRRRGQEARLRCSPMKGHSHVYWYRQLPEEGLKFMVYLQKENIIDESGMPKERFSAEFPKEGPSILRIQQVVRGDSAAYFCASSPQGANTGELFFGEGSRLTVL.

The chain uses TRBV29-1 and TRBJ1-5; D uncertain. The CDR3 spans 14 residues. The V end was cut by 4 bases, the J end by 0 bases, with 10 bases between. In germline, CDR1 is SQVTM, CDR2 ANQGSEA. The CDR3 loop reads CSVAAFYSNQPQHF. Here the CDR3 DNA reads TGCAGCGTTGCGGCGTTTTATAGCAATCAGCCCCAGCATTTT.

The chain is built from TRBV20-1 and TRBJ2-3; weak D call: TRBD1 (5 bases). Germline V lookup: CDR1 DFQATT, CDR2 SNEGSKA (reference sequence). The CDR3 is made up of 14 amino acids. Trimming removed 4 bases from V and 0 bases from J, with 11 bases in between. CDR3 region: CSAIFRGSTDTQYF. Written as DNA, the CDR3 is TGCAGTGCTATCTTTAGGGGTAGCACAGATACGCAGTATTTT.

The V call is TRBV7-8, the J call TRBJ2-3, with 7 bases that match TRBD1. The trim removed 1 base at V and 6 bases at J, leaving 7 bases unmatched. Germline loops: CDR1 SGHVS, CDR2 FQNEAQ. This CDR3 comprises 15 residues. The CDR3 coding sequence is TGTGCCAGCAGCTTAGTGGGACAGATTCTGGATACGCAGTATTTT. Translated: CASSLVGQILDTQYF.

This chain connects TRBV28 to TRBJ2-3; no firm D call. Trimming shortened V by 8 bases and J by 5 bases, and 8 bases separated the two germline ends. This CDR3 spans 11 amino acids. Germline V gene sequence: CDR1 MDHEN, CDR2 SYDVKM. Here the CDR3 reads CASLNEDTQYF. CDR3 coding DNA: TGTGCCAGCCTCAACGAAGATACGCAGTATTTT.

This clonotype was detected ten times or more. The chain has TRBV28 and TRBJ1-5; tentatively, D is TRBD1 (6 bases). The CDR3 extends over 15 amino acids. The V end was cut by 3 bases, the J end by 6 bases, with 15 bases between. Germline CDR1 and CDR2: MDHEN and SYDVKM. CDR3 in DNA: TGTGCCAGCAGTTTTTCGTGGGGGCAAGGTCAGCCCCAGCATTTT. This gives the protein CASSFSWGQGQPQHF.

This clonotype occurred many times. The V gene is TRBV7-9, the J gene TRBJ2-2; D may be TRBD1 or TRBD2 (5 bases each). V was pared by 5 bases and J by 2 bases, with 21 bases between. Per germline, CDR1 SEHNR and CDR2 FQNEAQ (reference sequence). This CDR3 is built from 18 residues. CDR3 residues: CASSRARSGPLNTGELFF. In nucleotides, the CDR3 is TGTGCCAGCAGCCGGGCACGTTCGGGACCTCTAAACACCGGGGAGCTGTTTTTT.

The rearrangement uses TRBV25-1 and TRBJ1-1, with D possibly TRBD1 on 5 matching bases. This CDR3 is built from 13 residues. Trimming removed 6 bases at V and 3 bases at J, with 11 bases between. Germline V gene data show CDR1 as MGHDK and CDR2 as SYGVNS. In DNA, the CDR3 is TGTGCCAGCAGCAAAAAAGGGGACACTGAAGCTTTCTTT. As protein: CASSKKGDTEAFF.

This clonotype has more than one count but fewer than ten. The V call is TRBV30, the J call TRBJ2-2, with TRBD2 as a possible D gene (7 bases). The length of the CDR3 is 16 residues. Per germline, CDR1 GTSNPN and CDR2 SVGIG (reference sequence). The V and J ends lost 0 bases and 4 bases respectively, with 15 bases between them. The CDR3 reads CAWSVGTGGPTGELFF. The CDR3 region has the DNA TGTGCCTGGAGTGTGGGTACGGGGGGCCCCACCGGGGAGCTGTTTTTT.

This rearrangement joins TRBV27 to TRBJ2-5; possibly TRBD1 or TRBD2 for D (5 bases each). V lost 6 bases and J 10 bases, leaving 15 bases between the germline ends. CDR1 and CDR2 (germline): MNHEY, SMNVEV (reference sequence). The CDR3 totals 12 residues. The CDR3 DNA sequence: TGTGCCAGCAGATCGGGACGATTCGTCCAGTACTTC. It yields the protein CASRSGRFVQYF.

This clonotype was recorded at least ten times. V usage is TRBV28 and J usage is TRBJ1-1, with D possibly TRBD1 on 6 matching bases. CDR1 is MDHEN and CDR2 is SYDVKM in the germline V gene. The CDR3 extends over 16 amino acids. Trimming stripped 3 bases from V and 0 bases from J, with 14 bases between. The CDR3, as DNA: TGTGCCAGCAGTTTCAGTGGGGGGCGGATGAACACTGAAGCTTTCTTT. Encoded protein: CASSFSGGRMNTEAFF.

As to this clonotype: A clone one base away is much larger, so this may be a read error. This chain connects TRBV7-6 to TRBJ2-2, with TRBD2 identical over 13 bases. The CDR3 loop spans 16 amino acids. The germline gives CDR1 SGHVS, CDR2 FNYEAQ. In DNA, the CDR3 is TGTGCCAGCAGACCAACTAGCGGGAGGGACACCGGGGAGCTGTTGTTT. It encodes CASRPTSGRDTGELLF.

The rearrangement links TRBV9 to TRBJ2-5; the D call may be TRBD1 or TRBD2 (5 bases each). Trimming took off 0 bases at V and 2 bases at J, with 20 bases between the two ends. This CDR3 region has 18 residues. Germline assignment: CDR1 SGDLS and CDR2 YYNGEE. The CDR3 sequence is CASSVGSWDAGHQETQYF. CDR3 DNA sequence: TGTGCCAGCAGCGTAGGTAGTTGGGACGCGGGTCATCAAGAGACCCAGTACTTC.

This clonotype was seen many times. The rearrangement links TRBV19 to TRBJ1-2; the D is unclear. This CDR3 contains 16 residues. CDR1 LNHDA and CDR2 SQIVND come from the germline V gene (reference sequence). V was pared by 1 base and J by 4 bases, with 16 bases between. CDR3 nucleotides: TGTGCCAGTAGTATAGTAGAACGCGGAATTTTCTATGGCTACACCTTC. As protein: CASSIVERGIFYGYTF. The full variable domain, completed using reference TRBV19 and TRBJ1-2, is DGGITQSPKYLFRKEGQNVTLSCEQNLNHDAMYWYRQDPGQGLRLIYYSQIVNDFQKGDIAEGYSVSREKKESFPLTVTSAQKNPTAFYLCASSIVERGIFYGYTFGSGTRLTVV.

The rearrangement links TRBV4-1 to TRBJ1-4; TRBD1 matches 9 bases. Germline-derived CDR1 and CDR2 are MGHRA and YSYEKL. Unmatched junction bases numbered 11, after V lost 4 bases and J lost 8 bases. This CDR3 has 16 residues. The CDR3 DNA reads as TGCGCCAGCAGCCGGCCCGGGACAGGGAGTAAGGAAAAACTGTTTTTT. It is translated as CASSRPGTGSKEKLFF.

This clonotype was observed many times. The V call is TRBV7-2, the J call TRBJ2-3; D may correspond to TRBD1 or TRBD2 (5 bases each). The V gene lost 3 bases and the J gene lost 1 base, with 20 bases spanning the gap. The CDR3 has 18 residues. Germline V CDR1 and CDR2: SGHTA, FQGNSA. CDR3 sequence: CASSLGTAATRGTDTQYF. For the CDR3, the DNA is TGTGCCAGCAGCTTGGGGACGGCAGCGACTCGGGGCACAGATACGCAGTATTTT.